This T cell receptor beta chain was obtained from a study of shared clonotypes between healthy human individuals. Assay execution took place at the deep level. Produced via immunoSEQ multiplex PCR; TCRdb's table is partial and in-frame only. The sample has some 1,600,000 clones, around 98% seen once. CDR3 size: 15 residues. Germline V CDR1 and CDR2: SGHKS, YYEKEE (reference sequence). Trimming removed 0 bases from V and 7 bases from J, with 14 bases in between. Whole-study findings and limits: At large depth, rarefaction still showed sorted-subset sequencing to be incomplete. Around 5.3% of naive CD4 clonotypes were shared across a handful of donors.

Note on this clone: Antigen unknown.

The sequenced sample consisted of naive CD4+ T cells sorted from blood. Subset meaning: CD45RA+ positively selected. The chain is built from TRBV5-5 and TRBJ2-1, with D possibly being TRBD1 or TRBD2 (5 bases each). This receptor was obtained from a man between 25 and 39 years old in good health. In DNA, the CDR3 is TGTGCCAGCAGCTTGGCACCCGGGGCGCCTAATGAGCAGTTCTTC. Encoded protein: CASSLAPGAPNEQFF.